What follows are 12 T cell receptor beta chains derived from one specimen sequenced in a study of spatial heterogeneity in lung cancer. TCRdb reanalysed the 5' RACE reads using MiXCR and keeps one entry per CDR3 protein. This sample yields around 3,000 distinct CDR3 sequences, of which just under 55% are seen a single time; 3% to 3.5% belongs to the top ten. Time point specified: blood at routine non-recurrence follow-up after resection. Here the sequenced sample was PBMCs, taken at follow-up. Receptor source: a male donor with early-stage non-small cell lung cancer.

In this sample, this clonotype turned up a few times. Since the library was made to target alpha chains, this beta chain is a stray read and its abundance is not meaningful. The chain has TRBV7-9 and TRBJ2-1; 12 nucleotides match TRBD2. With 2 bases clipped from V and 13 bases from J, the junction kept 18 bases outside the gene matches. This CDR3 spans 18 amino acids. Looked up from germline, CDR1 is SEHNR and CDR2 is FQNEAQ (reference sequence). The CDR3 loop reads CASSLTNPRLAGGFGQFF. CDR3 nucleotides: TGTGCCAGCAGCTTAACCAACCCCCGGCTAGCGGGAGGGTTTGGACAGTTCTTC.

Concerning this clonotype itself: A library made for alpha chains picked up this beta chain off target, so its size means little. This chain connects TRBV4-1 to TRBJ2-7; D ambiguous. The germline V and J ends were trimmed by 1 base and 3 bases, with 7 bases remaining between them. This CDR3 comprises 13 residues. The germline CDR1 and CDR2 sequences are MGHRA and YSYEKL. The CDR3: CASSQVGHYEQYF. In DNA form, the CDR3 reads TGCGCCAGCAGCCAAGTCGGCCACTACGAGCAGTACTTC.

Worth noting for this clonotype: This beta chain lies outside the target of a library built for alpha chains; its clone size means little. This sequence joins TRBV12-3 or TRBV12-4 and TRBJ1-2; D is unclear. CDR3 size: 15 residues. Trimming took off 3 bases at V and 3 bases at J, with 14 bases between the two ends. The CDR3: CASSFDSPGDYGYTF. In DNA, the CDR3 is TGTGCCAGCAGTTTTGATTCGCCGGGTGACTATGGCTACACCTTC.

As regards this clonotype: Since the library was made to target alpha chains, this beta chain is a stray read and its abundance is not meaningful. This sequence joins TRBV19 and TRBJ2-2; 7 nucleotides align to TRBD2. This CDR3 contains 15 residues. Germline CDR1 and CDR2: LNHDA and SQIVND (reference sequence). The ends lost 5 bases at V and 6 bases at J; junction bases unmatched: 9. CDR3 sequence (DNA): TGTGCCAGTAGTCGGGCGGGAGAAATGGCCGGGGAGCTGTTTTTT. It codes for CASSRAGEMAGELFF.

Comment on this clonotype: This beta chain is a stray read from a library made for alpha chains; its abundance is not meaningful. The chain combines TRBV25-1 with TRBJ1-2; 7 positions match TRBD1. The CDR3 has 14 amino acids. Looked up from germline, CDR1 is MGHDK and CDR2 is SYGVNS. V trimming: 3 bases; J trimming: 3 bases; junction bases outside the gene matches: 4. CDR3: CASSEAGGYYGYTF. In nucleotides, the CDR3 is TGTGCCAGCAGTGAGGCAGGGGGTTACTATGGCTACACCTTC.

On this clonotype itself: This beta chain is an off-target read within a library intended for alpha chains, so its frequency means little. The V call is TRBV27, the J call TRBJ2-7; 7 bases line up with TRBD1. Trimming took 1 base from V and 1 from J; bases not matched to a gene: 4. CDR3 size: 15 residues. Per germline, CDR1 MNHEY and CDR2 SMNVEV (reference sequence). The CDR3 nucleotides are TGTGCCAGCAGTTTATACAGGGGAAGTTCCTACGAGCAGTACTTC. Protein: CASSLYRGSSYEQYF.

A word on this clonotype: Since the library was made to target alpha chains, this beta chain is a stray read and its abundance is not meaningful. CDR3 loop: CASSSSGRDKYF. The CDR3 region has the DNA TGTGCCAGCAGCTCGAGCGGGAGAGACAAGTATTTT. V and J are TRBV7-2 and TRBJ2-3; 8 nucleotides align to TRBD2. The CDR3 is 12 residues long. Trimming took 4 bases from V and 13 from J; bases not matched to a gene: 7. Germline loops: CDR1 SGHTA, CDR2 FQGNSA.

This clonotype was recorded a few times. This beta chain is an unintended read in a library built for alpha chains; its size means little. The rearrangement uses TRBV6-2 or TRBV6-3 and TRBJ2-5; D is ambiguous. Germline V CDR1 and CDR2: MNHEY, SVGEGT. V shed 11 bases and J shed 7 bases, with 11 bases lying between them. The length of the CDR3 is 10 residues. In DNA, the CDR3 is TGTGCCGTCGGGCAATGGACCCAGTACTTC. This translates into CAVGQWTQYF.

This clonotype was found a few times. The library was designed around alpha chains, so this beta chain is a stray read whose abundance carries little weight. This chain connects TRBV19 to TRBJ1-4; D not resolved. V was pared by 5 bases and J by 0 bases, with 7 bases between. CDR1 is LNHDA, CDR2 SQIVND, per germline (reference sequence). The CDR3 covers 14 residues. CDR3 in amino acids: CASSPAATNEKLFF. The CDR3 region has the DNA TGTGCCAGTAGTCCGGCCGCAACTAATGAAAAACTGTTTTTT.

Concerning this clonotype itself: This beta chain turned up in a library designed for alpha chains; as an off-target read, its abundance says little. The rearrangement joins TRBV28 to TRBJ2-2, with unresolved D. The germline V and J ends were trimmed by 6 bases and 6 bases, with 14 bases remaining between them. The CDR3 sequence is 14 residues long. Germline loops: CDR1 MDHEN, CDR2 SYDVKM. Written as DNA, the CDR3 is TGTGCCAGCAGACCCGGACGGAGAGCCGGGGAGCTGTTTTTT. Its protein is CASRPGRRAGELFF.

Notes on this clonotype: This beta chain is a stray read from a library made for alpha chains; its abundance is not meaningful. The chain recombines TRBV7-2 with TRBJ2-2; tentative D call: TRBD1 (6 bases). Germline V lookup: CDR1 SGHTA, CDR2 FQGNSA. The V end was cut by 1 base, the J end by 7 bases, with 13 bases between. The CDR3 is made up of 15 amino acids. CDR3 protein: CASSLGRGAGGELFF. Here the CDR3 DNA reads TGTGCCAGCAGCTTAGGCAGGGGCGCCGGCGGGGAGCTGTTTTTT.

With respect to this clonotype: This beta chain is a stray sequence in a library constructed for alpha chains; its clone size is not meaningful. The chain is built from TRBV14 and TRBJ1-2; D may be TRBD1 (6 bases). This CDR3 spans 13 amino acids. CDR1 is SGHDN, CDR2 FVKESK, per germline. Trimming shortened V by 6 bases and J by 8 bases, and 16 bases separated the two germline ends. CDR3 region: CASSQGIQRGYTF. As DNA, the CDR3 is TGTGCCAGCAGTCAGGGGATCCAAAGGGGCTACACCTTC.